The clone carrying this TCR beta chain was detected many times. The antigen remains undetermined. This specimen belongs to a study of early T cells in non-severe SARS-CoV-2 infection. Study-wide context: Sequencing targeted bulk RNA from unsorted whole blood, leaving chains unpaired.

The study, taken as a whole, reports: Matches to VDJdb favored anti-spike CD8 responses and missed private and CD4 specificities.

Germline V gene data show CDR1 as SGDLS and CDR2 as YYNGEE. V lost 7 bases and J lost 4, with 14 bases in between. The length of the CDR3 is 13 residues. The TCR library protocol attached unique molecular identifiers to the individual cDNA molecules. MiXCR, applied by TCRdb to the 5' RACE reads, yields one record per CDR3 protein. The sample carries more than 65,000 distinct CDR3 sequences, more than 9% recorded once. The origin of this receptor is an adult who was a healthcare worker with PCR-confirmed SARS-CoV-2 infection or an uninfected control (not recorded which). The sequenced material came from whole blood. The gene calls are TRBV9 and TRBJ1-2; D is uncertain. CDR3 DNA: TGTGCCAGCGCGGAGGGCGCCAGCTATGGCTACACCTTC. Its protein is CASAEGASYGYTF.